Listed here are 23 T cell receptor beta chains from one sample, sequenced in a study of T cell clonality in common variable immunodeficiency. Profiled with immunoSEQ multiplex PCR; TCRdb holds only in-frame clones, not every one. The sample presents about 64,000 clones, none singletons. Sequenced material: peripheral blood mononuclear cells. The receptor set was obtained from a person between 18 and 69 years old in good health.

This clone was picked up many times. The observed sequence ends 3 residues before the CDR3 terminus, with the missing tail filled in from the germline J gene. J is TRBJ2-7 and V is TRBV3-1 (or the pseudogene TRBV3-2), with 9 bases that match TRBD1. Trimming took 2 bases from V and 5 from J; bases not matched to a gene: 13. The germline CDR1 and CDR2 sequences are LGHDT and YNNKEL (reference sequence). This CDR3 has 17 amino acids. The covered CDR3 bases are TGTGCCAGCAGCCAAACCCGGGGGACAGGGAACTTCCACGAG. Its translation: CASSQTRGTGNFHE. The whole CDR3 protein is CASSQTRGTGNFHEQYF.

This clone was recorded many times. The CDR3 end falls 3 residues outside the read, so it is completed with the germline J gene. The chain is built from TRBV12-3 or TRBV12-4 and TRBJ2-3; 7 nucleotides line up with TRBD2. The CDR3 has 16 residues. V dropped 1 base and J dropped 3; count of bases not matched to a gene: 7. Incomplete CDR3 DNA: TGTGCCAGCAGTTTAGGGGTGGCGGGAGTTACAGATACG. Protein product: CASSLGVAGVTDT. From start to end, the CDR3 is CASSLGVAGVTDTQYF.

This clone showed up many times. Sequencing ends 3 residues short of the CDR3 end; the germline J gene provides the rest. The V call is TRBV7-9, the J call TRBJ1-4, with 7 bases aligning to TRBD1. This CDR3 contains 14 residues. CDR1 and CDR2 from the germline V gene are SEHNR and FQNEAQ (reference sequence). The V segment lost 1 base and the J segment 7 bases; nucleotides outside the gene matches: 3. This CDR3 is CASSLDRGSEKLFF. Incomplete CDR3 DNA: TGTGCCAGCAGCTTAGACAGGGGAAGTGAAAAA.

The sample holds many counts of this clone. Sequencing ends 3 residues short of the CDR3 end; the germline J gene provides the rest. The chain uses TRBV2 and TRBJ1-2, with D possibly being TRBD1 (6 bases). There are 15 residues in the CDR3. V was pared by 2 bases and J by 4 bases, with 14 bases between. CDR1 and CDR2 from the germline V gene are SNHLY and FYNNEI. CDR3 protein: CASSEMGQGRYGYTF. The CDR3 DNA, read in part, is TGTGCCAGCAGTGAAATGGGACAAGGTCGCTATGGC.

This clone was seen many times. The sequenced part of the CDR3 DNA is TGTGCCTGGAGTGTACGGGGAACCGGGGAG. This sequence encodes CAWSVRGTGE. The full CDR3 sequence reads CAWSVRGTGELFF. The chain is built from TRBV30 and TRBJ2-2, with D possibly being TRBD2 (5 bases). The read halts 3 residues ahead of the CDR3 end, with the missing end drawn from the germline J gene. In germline, CDR1 is GTSNPN, CDR2 SVGIG (reference sequence). Trimming took 0 bases from V and 5 from J, leaving 7 bases between them. This CDR3 is 13 amino acids long. The full variable domain, its missing parts supplied by reference TRBV30 and TRBJ2-2, is SQTIHQWPATLVQPVGSPLSLECTVEGTSNPNLYWYRQAAGRGLQLLFYSVGIGQISSEVPQNLSASRPQDRQFILSSKKLLLSDSGFYLCAWSVRGTGELFFGEGSRLTVL.

Many counts were recorded for this clone. The read is 3 residues too short to cover the CDR3 end, so that end is filled in from the germline J gene. The rearrangement links TRBV23-1 to TRBJ1-6; 9 nucleotides line up with TRBD1. TRBV23-1 falls under the ORF class, with uncertain function. The CDR3 runs 17 residues. The V gene end was trimmed by 4 bases and the J gene end by 10 bases; junction bases not matched to a gene: 14. The CDR3 region is CASSLDPRDRVISPLHF. The part of the CDR3 DNA that was read is TGCGCCAGCAGTCTCGACCCCCGGGACAGGGTGATCTCACCC.

This clone was detected many times. Coverage ceases 3 residues before the CDR3 finishes, and the germline J gene fills in the end. V and J are TRBV2 and TRBJ2-2; 8 positions agree with TRBD1. There are 13 residues in the CDR3. The germline V gene has CDR1 SNHLY and CDR2 FYNNEI. The V segment lost 10 bases and the J segment 2 bases; nucleotides outside the gene matches: 3. CDR3 amino acids: CAKGQGNTGELFF. The sequenced part of the CDR3 DNA is TGTGCCAAAGGACAGGGAAACACCGGGGAG.

This clone was observed many times. The read stops 3 residues short of the end of the CDR3; the missing end is completed from the germline J gene. The chain couples TRBV20-1 to TRBJ2-5; 11 positions agree with TRBD1. The length of the CDR3 is 13 residues. Germline trimming cut 4 bases from V and 4 bases from J; bases unmatched to any gene: 2. Looked up from germline, CDR1 is DFQATT and CDR2 is SNEGSKA (reference sequence). CDR3 in amino acids: CSAKDRGLETQYF. Incomplete CDR3 DNA: TGCAGTGCTAAGGACAGGGGGCTAGAGACC.

This clone was observed at least ten times. The read comes to an end 3 residues before the CDR3 does, leaving the germline J gene to fill in the end. The V and J genes are TRBV6-1 and TRBJ2-7, with TRBD1 as a possible D gene (5 bases). V was trimmed by 3 bases and J by 2 bases, leaving 11 bases between them. Germline loops: CDR1 MNHNS, CDR2 SASEGT. CDR3 size: 14 residues. CDR3 sequence reads: CASSEVGLTYEQYF. CDR3 bases read: TGTGCCAGCAGTGAGGTGGGGCTTACCTACGAG.

This clone was seen many times. The DNA ends 3 residues before the CDR3 does, and the rest of the CDR3 is filled in from the germline J gene. This chain joins TRBV7-2 and TRBJ2-7; 10 nucleotides align to TRBD1. The CDR3 consists of 15 residues. CDR1 and CDR2 from the germline V gene are SGHTA and FQGNSA. V was pared by 4 bases and J by 3 bases, with 6 bases of the junction left unmatched. The sequenced CDR3 bases are TGTGCCAGCAGCTCCTACGGGACAGGGGTCTACGAG. Its protein is CASSSYGTGVYE. The entire CDR3 sequence reads CASSSYGTGVYEQYF.

This clone has at least ten counts. The sequenced fragment ends 3 residues before the CDR3 boundary, so the rest is inferred from the germline J gene. This chain connects TRBV11-2 to TRBJ2-3; D gene unclear. This CDR3 has 13 amino acids. V shed 0 bases and J shed 6 bases, with 7 bases lying between them. From germline, CDR1 is SGHAT and CDR2 FQNNGV. The CDR3 sequence is CASSLDDWDTQYF. The CDR3 DNA, read in part, is TGTGCCAGCAGCTTAGATGACTGGGATACG.

This clone has a count of ten or more. Incomplete CDR3 DNA: TGTGCCAGCAGCTTAGACGGA. This sequence encodes CASSLDG. The full CDR3 reads CASSLDGLFF. The V call is TRBV7-9, the J call TRBJ1-4, with D hard to call. The CDR3 end falls 3 residues outside the read, so it is completed with the germline J gene. From germline, CDR1 is SEHNR and CDR2 FQNEAQ (reference sequence). The CDR3 extends over 10 amino acids.

With regard to this clone: The read is 3 residues too short to cover the CDR3 end, so that end is filled in from the germline J gene. The rearrangement uses TRBV7-9 and TRBJ1-2; D not resolved. The V gene lost 1 base and the J gene lost 0 bases, with 9 bases spanning the gap. CDR1 is SEHNR, CDR2 FQNEAQ, per germline (reference sequence). The CDR3 consists of 15 residues. The chain's CDR3 is CASSLDATTNYGYTF. The CDR3 bases that were read are TGTGCCAGCAGCTTAGATGCTACTACTAACTATGGC.

In this sample, this clone turned up many times. The DNA read from the CDR3 is TGTGCCAGTAGTATCCAGGCGAGGGCGGGACTAGAAGGCACAGATACG. Its translation: CASSIQARAGLEGTDT. The complete CDR3 sequence is CASSIQARAGLEGTDTQYF. The chain uses TRBV19 and TRBJ2-3, with 8 bases matching TRBD2. The CDR3 end lies 3 residues beyond the end of the read and is filled in from the germline J gene. This CDR3 has 19 residues. The germline V gene has CDR1 LNHDA and CDR2 SQIVND (reference sequence). V gave up 3 bases and J gave up 1 base; unmatched junction bases: 15.

This clone was detected many times. The read stops 3 residues short of the end of the CDR3; the missing end is completed from the germline J gene. The chain uses TRBV7-9 and TRBJ2-1, with 9 bases identical to TRBD2. Germline CDR1 reads SEHNR; CDR2 reads FQNEAQ (reference sequence). V lost 1 base and J lost 2; bases outside the gene matches: 0. The CDR3 is made up of 15 amino acids. CDR3 bases read: TGTGCCAGCAGCTTAGGCGGGGGGGCCTACAATGAG. Protein product: CASSLGGGAYNE. The whole CDR3 sequence reads CASSLGGGAYNEQFF.

Concerning this clone itself: The read is 3 residues too short to cover the CDR3 end, so that end is filled in from the germline J gene. This chain connects TRBV19 to TRBJ1-2; D perhaps matches TRBD1 (5 bases). Germline loops: CDR1 LNHDA, CDR2 SQIVND (reference sequence). This CDR3 is built from 15 residues. CDR3 residues: CASSPGAGGSYDYTF. CDR3 DNA, as far as it was read: TGTGCCAGTAGCCCCGGGGCCGGGGGATCCTACGAC.

This clone was observed many times. Read data end 3 residues before the CDR3 end; the end is taken from the germline J gene. The chain links TRBV19 to TRBJ2-7; possibly TRBD1 for D (5 bases). Germline V gives CDR1 LNHDA, CDR2 SQIVND (reference sequence). V lost 4 bases, J lost 1 base, and 11 bases lay in between. The CDR3 consists of 14 residues. CDR3 bases read: TGTGCCAGTAGTAGGTCGCAGGGTTCCTACGAG. Protein product: CASSRSQGSYE. The entire CDR3 reads CASSRSQGSYEQYF.

This clone was counted at least ten times. The read halts 3 residues ahead of the CDR3 end, with the missing end drawn from the germline J gene. The genes are TRBV6-2 or TRBV6-3 and TRBJ2-3, with 8 bases lining up with TRBD2. The V gene's germline CDR1 is MNHEY and CDR2 SVGEGT. V shed 8 bases, J shed 2 bases, and the junction held 9 bases outside the gene matches. CDR3 size: 15 residues. The CDR3 reads CASSRGGADTDTQYF. CDR3 DNA, as far as it was read: TGTGCCAGCTCACGGGGGGGCGCGGACACAGATACG.

This clone was counted at least ten times. The observed sequence ends 3 residues before the CDR3 terminus, with the missing tail filled in from the germline J gene. This chain connects TRBV18 to TRBJ2-1; D is uncertain. This CDR3 is 14 amino acids long. Germline CDR1 and CDR2: KGHSH and LQKENI. Trimming pared 3 bases from V and 6 bases from J, leaving 12 bases between. The covered CDR3 bases are TGTGCCAGCTCACCCACCGAGCTATTCAATGAG. This encodes CASSPTELFNE. The full CDR3 reads CASSPTELFNEQFF.

In this sample, this clone turned up many times. The DNA ends 3 residues before the CDR3 does, and the rest of the CDR3 is filled in from the germline J gene. The gene calls are TRBV6-4 and TRBJ2-1, with TRBD2 identical over 7 bases. Unmatched junction bases numbered 2, after V lost 0 bases and J lost 6 bases. Germline lookup yields CDR1 MRHNA and CDR2 SNTAGT. The CDR3 has 14 amino acids. CDR3 residues: CASSDSGEGNEQFF. The sequenced part of the CDR3 DNA is TGTGCCAGCAGTGACTCAGGGGAGGGCAATGAG.

There are many counts of this clone. The read falls 3 residues short of the CDR3 end, and the missing part is taken from the germline J gene. The gene calls are TRBV5-1 and TRBJ1-6, with no clear D. Germline V gene lookup returns CDR1 SGHRS and CDR2 YFSETQ. This CDR3 has 14 residues. V was cut by 0 bases and J by 5 bases, with 6 bases left in between. The CDR3 sequence: CASSLGADNSPLHF. The CDR3 bases that were read are TGCGCCAGCAGCTTGGGGGCCGATAATTCACCC.

Ten or more counts support this clone. The sequenced CDR3 bases are TGTGCCATCAGTGAGTTGCCGGAGGCTAAGGGGAACACCGGGGAG. This encodes CAISELPEAKGNTGE. The CDR3 in its entirety is CAISELPEAKGNTGELFF. The chain is built from TRBV10-3 and TRBJ2-2, with a possible D match to TRBD2 (5 bases). The sequenced fragment ends 3 residues before the CDR3 boundary, so the rest is inferred from the germline J gene. Germline lookup yields CDR1 ENHRY and CDR2 SYGVKD. The CDR3 runs 18 residues. With 1 base removed from V and 1 base from J, the gap between germline ends came to 16 bases.

This clone was counted ten times or more. The missing CDR3 end, 3 residues past where the read stops, is filled in from the germline J gene. The chain is built from TRBV28 and TRBJ1-6, with TRBD1 matching over 9 bases. Trimming removed 1 base from V and 7 bases from J; junction bases left unmatched: 2. The CDR3 length is 15 residues. Germline CDR1 and CDR2: MDHEN and SYDVKM. CDR3 sequence reads: CASSLSGTGNSPLHF. The part of the CDR3 DNA that was read is TGTGCCAGCAGTTTATCCGGGACAGGGAATTCACCC.